This T cell receptor (beta chain) was profiled in a study of T cells after yellow fever vaccination. Study-wide findings and caveats: Primary-vaccination clones mostly resurfaced post-booster (less than 98% CD4, about 87% CD8). A faster peak, day 5 versus 15, was reached by the weaker secondary response.

Comment on this clonotype: No antigen is known for it.

The CDR3 has 11 residues. Germline V lookup: CDR1 GTSNPN, CDR2 SVGIG (reference sequence). V lost 0 bases, J lost 7 bases, and 6 bases lay in between. TCRdb redid the calling of the 5' RACE reads with MiXCR, one entry per CDR3 protein. This table holds under 300,000 distinct CDR3 sequences, 6.9% found once. Sequences were derived from CD4+ T cells sorted from PBMCs, sampled 15 days after the yellow fever booster vaccination. This clonotype was sampled from a man aged 25-45 years who received the YFV17D yellow fever vaccine. The rearrangement links TRBV30 to TRBJ1-2; no definite D call. The CDR3 DNA reads TGTGCCTGGAGTGTACAGAGTGGCTACACCTTC. Protein product: CAWSVQSGYTF.